Each of the 26 T cell receptor beta chains below was sequenced from the same sample in a study of T cell responses to AZD1222 COVID-19 vaccine. The data were produced by immunoSEQ multiplex PCR, yet TCRdb's version contains in-frame clones alone and is incomplete. The top ten clones hold around 1.8% of a sample with 110,000 to 150,000 clones, about nine tenths of them seen once. The source material was peripheral blood, sampled 28 days after the second AZD1222 dose. Receptor source: an adult who received the AZD1222 COVID-19 vaccine.

V gene TRBV2 combines with J gene TRBJ1-3, with 7 bases aligning to TRBD1. This CDR3 has 16 amino acids. In germline, CDR1 is SNHLY, CDR2 FYNNEI. The V gene end was trimmed by 1 base and the J gene end by 4 bases; junction bases not matched to a gene: 7. CDR3 coding DNA: TGTGCCAGCAGTGAAGAGGGGACAGCGCTGGGAAACACCATATATTTT. Translated: CASSEEGTALGNTIYF.

The chain joins TRBV28 to TRBJ2-3; D is possibly TRBD1 or TRBD2 (5 bases each). The V gene's germline CDR1 is MDHEN and CDR2 SYDVKM. CDR3 length equals 15 residues. Trimming left V 6 bases short and J 4 bases short, with 17 bases between. CDR3 loop: CASRPRGLRPDTQYF. The CDR3 DNA reads as TGTGCCAGCAGACCACGGGGCCTACGTCCAGATACGCAGTATTTT.

V gene TRBV29-1 combines with J gene TRBJ1-1, with D perhaps matching TRBD1 (5 bases). V lost 5 bases, J lost 1 base, and 14 bases lay in between. The CDR3 contains 14 residues. The germline CDR1 and CDR2 sequences are SQVTM and ANQGSEA. CDR3 in DNA: TGCAGCGTTAGGGCGGCAGGGAGGAACACTGAAGCTTTCTTT. Protein: CSVRAAGRNTEAFF.

The V gene is TRBV6-5, the J gene TRBJ1-6; tentative D call: TRBD1 (5 bases). V was pared by 9 bases and J by 6 bases, with 18 bases between. The CDR3 has 15 residues. Per the germline V gene, CDR1 is MNHEY and CDR2 is SVGAGI. CDR3: CASSDKGLFNSPLHF. As DNA, the CDR3 is TGTGCCAGTTCGGACAAGGGACTATTTAATTCACCCCTCCACTTT.

The J gene is TRBJ1-5, the V gene TRBV2; D gene ambiguous. Trimming shortened V by 3 bases and J by 1 base, and 4 bases separated the two germline ends. Germline V lookup: CDR1 SNHLY, CDR2 FYNNEI. This CDR3 spans 13 amino acids. The CDR3 nucleotides are TGTGCCAGCAGTGAGTGGAGCAATCAGCCCCAGCATTTT. It specifies CASSEWSNQPQHF.

This clone showed up just a few times. V and J are TRBV19 and TRBJ2-1; TRBD2 agrees at 9 bases. The CDR3 extends over 17 amino acids. The germline V gene encodes CDR1 LNHDA and CDR2 SQIVND (reference sequence). V was clipped by 5 bases and J by 2 bases; unmatched bases: 10. This CDR3 is CASSHRPSSGTYNEQFF. The DNA for the CDR3 is TGTGCCAGTAGTCACCGCCCCTCTAGCGGGACCTACAATGAGCAGTTCTTC. Looking up the rest from reference TRBV19 and TRBJ2-1 gives the full variable domain: DGGITQSPKYLFRKEGQNVTLSCEQNLNHDAMYWYRQDPGQGLRLIYYSQIVNDFQKGDIAEGYSVSREKKESFPLTVTSAQKNPTAFYLCASSHRPSSGTYNEQFFGPGTRLTVL.

This clone has just one count. The V call is TRBV30, the J call TRBJ1-1; D possibly corresponds to TRBD1 (6 bases). CDR1 is GTSNPN and CDR2 is SVGIG in the germline V gene (reference sequence). The CDR3 length is 14 residues. Deletions cut 5 bases from V and 5 bases from J, with 18 bases between. The CDR3 spells CAWGPGVPGTEAFF. The DNA of the CDR3 is TGTGCCTGGGGTCCAGGGGTCCCGGGAACTGAAGCTTTCTTT.

This clone appeared a few times. The rearrangement uses TRBV29-1 and TRBJ1-5; 7 nucleotides agree with TRBD1. This CDR3 has 13 amino acids. J was trimmed by 2 bases and V by 6 bases; bases with no gene match: 4. Germline-derived CDR1 and CDR2 are SQVTM and ANQGSEA. The CDR3 sequence: CSVATGRNQPQHF. The CDR3 region has the DNA TGCAGCGTGGCGACAGGGCGCAATCAGCCCCAGCATTTT.

The chain joins TRBV5-4 to TRBJ1-1; unclear D gene. V lost 0 bases, J lost 1 base, and 7 bases lay in between. Germline values: CDR1 SGHNT, CDR2 YYREEE (reference sequence). The CDR3 contains 14 residues. The CDR3 DNA reads TGTGCCAGCAGCTTGGACAGCCAGAACACTGAAGCTTTCTTT. Translation: CASSLDSQNTEAFF.

This clone was recorded only once. The chain couples TRBV5-4 to TRBJ1-5; a weak D match, TRBD1 (6 bases). Per germline, CDR1 SGHNT and CDR2 YYREEE (reference sequence). V dropped 0 bases and J dropped 3 bases, with 7 bases sitting between them. The CDR3 is 14 amino acids. The CDR3 loop is CASSLDRANQPQHF. In DNA form, the CDR3 reads TGTGCCAGCAGCTTGGACAGGGCCAATCAGCCCCAGCATTTT. Full variable domain (rest looked up from reference TRBV5-4 and TRBJ1-5): ETGVTQSPTHLIKTRGQQVTLRCSSQSGHNTVSWYQQALGQGPQFIFQYYREEENGRGNFPPRFSGLQFPNYSSELNVNALELDDSALYLCASSLDRANQPQHFGDGTRLSIL.

This clone was seen just once. The V gene is TRBV6-4, the J gene TRBJ1-5; 8 bases are a match to TRBD1. CDR1 MRHNA and CDR2 SNTAGT come from the germline V gene. This CDR3 spans 15 amino acids. With V trimmed by 4 bases and J by 4 bases, 6 bases remained unmatched. This CDR3 reads CASSGRTGPNQPQHF. DNA of the CDR3: TGTGCCAGCAGTGGGAGGACAGGGCCGAATCAGCCCCAGCATTTT.

This clone was picked up one time. The chain couples TRBV6-5 to TRBJ2-7, with TRBD1 identical over 9 bases. Germline trimming cut 6 bases from V and 4 bases from J; bases unmatched to any gene: 7. This CDR3 is built from 14 residues. CDR1 MNHEY and CDR2 SVGAGI come from the germline V gene. CDR3 sequence (DNA): TGTGCCAGCAGGGAGACAGGGGGGTTTTACGAGCAGTACTTC. Translated, it gives CASRETGGFYEQYF.

CDR3 region: CASSDPTSGGDDTQYF. The DNA for the CDR3 is TGTGCCAGCAGTGATCCGACTAGCGGGGGGGACGATACGCAGTATTTT. The chain recombines TRBV2 with TRBJ2-3; 14 positions agree with TRBD2. The V gene's germline CDR1 is SNHLY and CDR2 FYNNEI. This CDR3 is 16 amino acids long. The V and J ends lost 3 bases and 6 bases, in that order; junction bases with no gene match: 5.

V and J are TRBV5-6 and TRBJ1-5; 9 positions match TRBD1. Germline lookup yields CDR1 SGHDT and CDR2 YYEEEE. CDR3 length: 16 amino acids. J gave up 6 bases and V 0 bases, and 7 bases lay outside the gene matches. CDR3 nucleotide sequence: TGTGCCAGCAGCTTGGGTTTCCGGACAGGGGTTCAGCCCCAGCATTTT. Amino acid sequence: CASSLGFRTGVQPQHF. Using reference TRBV5-6 and TRBJ1-5 for the parts outside the CDR3, the full variable domain is DAGVTQSPTHLIKTRGQQVTLRCSPKSGHDTVSWYQQALGQGPQFIFQYYEEEERQRGNFPDRFSGHQFPNYSSELNVNALLLGDSALYLCASSLGFRTGVQPQHFGDGTRLSIL.

To note about this clone: Other DNA sequences of this sample code for an identical CDR3. The rearrangement links TRBV14 to TRBJ2-1, with 11 positions matching TRBD2. The length of the CDR3 is 15 residues. The ends lost 2 bases at V and 6 bases at J; junction bases unmatched: 3. CDR1 is SGHDN and CDR2 is FVKESK in the germline V gene. For the CDR3, the DNA is TGTGCCAGCAGCCAACTAGCGGGGGGTCCCAATGAGCAGTTCTTC. Its protein is CASSQLAGGPNEQFF.

By frequency in the sample, this clone is medium-sized (0.01 to 0.1%). The chain joins TRBV18 to TRBJ1-3, with D possibly being TRBD1 (5 bases). The CDR3 extends over 15 amino acids. CDR1 is KGHSH, CDR2 LQKENI, per germline. V lost 0 bases, J lost 9 bases, and 15 bases lay in between. CDR3 in amino acids: CASSPPTDGGFTIYF. CDR3 nucleotides: TGTGCCAGCTCACCACCAACAGACGGGGGATTCACCATATATTTT.

Of note for this clone: One end of the junction varies from germline; a read error may be responsible. Written as DNA, the CDR3 is TGTGCCAGCTCTCCACTAGCGGGACTCCAAGAGACCCAGTACTTC. Translation: CASSPLAGLQETQYF. This chain uses TRBV18 with TRBJ2-5; 10 bases agree with TRBD2. The CDR3 is 15 residues long. Germline V lookup: CDR1 KGHSH, CDR2 LQKENI.

The V gene is TRBV5-4, the J gene TRBJ2-3, with 7 positions matching TRBD1. Germline V gene sequence: CDR1 SGHNT, CDR2 YYREEE (reference sequence). The CDR3 covers 14 residues. The junction had 3 bases not matched to a gene; V was cut back by 4 bases and J by 1 base. The CDR3, as DNA: TGTGCCAGCAGCGATACAGGGGGCACAGATACGCAGTATTTT. It specifies CASSDTGGTDTQYF.

This clone has just one count. V gene TRBV24-1 combines with J gene TRBJ2-2; TRBD2 might be the D (6 bases). Germline CDR1 is KGHDR and CDR2 is SFDVKD. The germline V and J ends were trimmed by 3 bases and 4 bases, with 11 bases remaining between them. The CDR3 contains 15 residues. The CDR3 nucleotides read TGTGCCACCAGTGATGGGGGGTATGGCACCGGGGAGCTGTTTTTT. Its translation is CATSDGGYGTGELFF.

This rearrangement joins TRBV11-2 to TRBJ2-5; either TRBD1 or TRBD2 may fit D (6 bases each). V lost 2 bases and J 5 bases, leaving 15 bases between the germline ends. Germline lookup yields CDR1 SGHAT and CDR2 FQNNGV. The CDR3 is 15 residues long. The CDR3 is CASSLSGGQAETQYF. CDR3 sequence (DNA): TGTGCCAGCAGCTTATCCGGGGGCCAGGCCGAGACCCAGTACTTC.

As DNA, the CDR3 is TGTGCCTGGCAACGGGAGGGACAGGGGCAGAACTATGGCTACACCTTC. This sequence encodes CAWQREGQGQNYGYTF. The gene calls are TRBV30 and TRBJ1-2; 10 nucleotides line up with TRBD1. Germline CDR1 is GTSNPN and CDR2 is SVGIG (reference sequence). The CDR3 covers 16 residues. The V gene end was trimmed by 5 bases and the J gene end by 2 bases; junction bases not matched to a gene: 11.

V gene TRBV2 combines with J gene TRBJ1-5, with D hard to call. Germline assignment: CDR1 SNHLY and CDR2 FYNNEI. The CDR3 extends over 14 amino acids. V lost 2 bases and J lost 5, with 10 bases in between. CDR3 residues: CASSELAVDQPQHF. In DNA, the CDR3 is TGTGCCAGCAGTGAACTGGCAGTCGATCAGCCCCAGCATTTT.

The table lists this clone with a count of one. The chain recombines TRBV5-5 with TRBJ1-4; TRBD1 aligns across 8 bases. J lost 4 bases, V lost 4 bases, and 6 bases had no gene match. Germline V gene sequence: CDR1 SGHKS, CDR2 YYEKEE (reference sequence). The CDR3 totals 15 residues. The CDR3 region is CASSARTGNNEKLFF. The DNA for the CDR3 is TGTGCCAGCAGCGCACGGACAGGGAATAATGAAAAACTGTTTTTT.

For this clone: Given a much more abundant clone one base away, this may be a read error. J is TRBJ2-7 and V is TRBV5-4, with TRBD1 matching 7 bases. The CDR3 contains 13 residues. Per germline, CDR1 SGHNT and CDR2 YYREEE (reference sequence). Trimming at V came to 3 bases and at J to 2 bases, leaving 2 bases not matched to a gene. CDR3 sequence: CASSWDSTYEQYF. CDR3 DNA: TGTGCCAGCAGCTGGGACAGCACCTACGAGCAGTACTTC.

The rearrangement uses TRBV18 and TRBJ1-4; D ambiguous. This CDR3 contains 16 residues. Trimming pared 5 bases from V and 4 bases from J, leaving 17 bases between. Germline lookup yields CDR1 KGHSH and CDR2 LQKENI. CDR3 in DNA: TGTGCCAGCTCAGGAAATCCTCGGACCTTTAATGAAAAACTGTTTTTT. Protein: CASSGNPRTFNEKLFF.

The chain links TRBV20-1 to TRBJ2-7; the match to TRBD2 covers 9 bases. The CDR3 contains 15 residues. In germline, CDR1 is DFQATT, CDR2 SNEGSKA (reference sequence). Trimming removed 3 bases from V and 0 bases from J; junction bases left unmatched: 6. CDR3 sequence (DNA): TGCAGTGCTAGTCCTAGCGGGGCCAGCTCCTACGAGCAGTACTTC. It specifies CSASPSGASSYEQYF.